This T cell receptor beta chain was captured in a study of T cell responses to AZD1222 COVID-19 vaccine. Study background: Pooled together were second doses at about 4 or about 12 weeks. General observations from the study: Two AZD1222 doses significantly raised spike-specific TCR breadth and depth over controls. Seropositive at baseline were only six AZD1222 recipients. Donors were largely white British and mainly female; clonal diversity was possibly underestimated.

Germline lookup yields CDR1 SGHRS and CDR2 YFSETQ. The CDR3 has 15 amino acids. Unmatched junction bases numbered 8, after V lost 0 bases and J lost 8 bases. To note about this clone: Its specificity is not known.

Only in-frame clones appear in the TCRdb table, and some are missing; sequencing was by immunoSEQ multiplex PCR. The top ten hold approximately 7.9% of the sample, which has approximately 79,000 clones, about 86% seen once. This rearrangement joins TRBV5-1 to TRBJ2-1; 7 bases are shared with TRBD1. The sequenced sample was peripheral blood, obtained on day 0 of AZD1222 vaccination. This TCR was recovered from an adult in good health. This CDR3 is CASSLGGGTLDEQFF. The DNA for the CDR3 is TGCGCCAGCAGCTTGGGAGGGGGCACACTAGATGAGCAGTTCTTC.